The present entry profiles one TCR beta chain with its context. Its antigen remains unidentified. Generated by immunoSEQ multiplex PCR, the TCRdb table keeps only in-frame clones and is missing some. This repertoire shows 80,000 to 100,000 clones, about 90% found once; its top ten account for around 0.1%. V was cut by 1 base and J by 4 bases, with 7 bases left in between. CDR1 and CDR2 from the germline V gene are LNHDA and SQIVND (reference sequence). This CDR3 region has 13 residues. The data were obtained in a study of graft-versus-host responses after intestinal transplantation. Whole-study results and caveats: GvH clones appeared in recipient marrow, some first in ileum or blood. Peak GvH clone levels in circulation were associated with early post-transplant HvG declines. High graft-versus-host to host-versus-graft T cell clonal ratios marked allografts of patients with graft-donor macrochimerism.

The sequencing used unstimulated CD4+ T cells sorted from spleen or lymph node cells, collected before intestinal transplant. The source of this sequence is a human donor who received an intestinal transplant. The chain couples TRBV19 to TRBJ1-1, with D possibly being TRBD1 (5 bases). The CDR3, as DNA: TGTGCCAGTAGTATAGGGCAGGGCACTGAAGCTTTCTTT. Its protein product is CASSIGQGTEAFF. Supplemented by reference TRBV19 and TRBJ1-1, the full variable domain reads DGGITQSPKYLFRKEGQNVTLSCEQNLNHDAMYWYRQDPGQGLRLIYYSQIVNDFQKGDIAEGYSVSREKKESFPLTVTSAQKNPTAFYLCASSIGQGTEAFFGQGTRLTVV.